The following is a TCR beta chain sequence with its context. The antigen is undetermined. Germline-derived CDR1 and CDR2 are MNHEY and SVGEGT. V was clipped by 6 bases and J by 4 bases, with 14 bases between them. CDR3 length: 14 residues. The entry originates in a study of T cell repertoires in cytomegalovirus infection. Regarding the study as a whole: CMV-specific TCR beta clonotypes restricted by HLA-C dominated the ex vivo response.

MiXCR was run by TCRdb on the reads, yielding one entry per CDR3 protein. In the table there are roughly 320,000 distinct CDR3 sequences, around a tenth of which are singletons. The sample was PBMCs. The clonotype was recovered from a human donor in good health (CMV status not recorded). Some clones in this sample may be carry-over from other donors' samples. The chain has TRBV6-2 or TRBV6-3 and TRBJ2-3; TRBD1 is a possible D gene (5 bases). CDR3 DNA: TGTGCCAGCAGGAGAACCCCAGGGCCAGATACGCAGTATTTT. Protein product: CASRRTPGPDTQYF.